This T cell receptor (beta chain) was sequenced in a study of T cells in Graves' hyperthyroidism and ophthalmopathy. RNA transcripts provided the source from which TCR beta CDR3 regions were amplified. The TCR CDR3 was amplified in a first-round RT-PCR using the HTBI primer set. TCRdb used MiXCR to reprocess the multiplex PCR reads, holding one entry per CDR3 protein. This table holds roughly 840,000 distinct CDR3 sequences, around 39% found once. The specimen was blood. The clonotype comes from a man younger than 30 with Graves' hyperthyroidism.

The CDR3 DNA follows: TGTGCCAGCAGCTTACAGGACAGCTACAACGAGCAGTACTTC. Translated, it gives CASSLQDSYNEQYF. The chain joins TRBV7-9 to TRBJ2-7; tentatively, D is TRBD1 (6 bases). The CDR3 has 14 residues. CDR1 and CDR2 (germline): SEHNR, FQNEAQ (reference sequence). V was cut by 2 bases and J by 5 bases, with 13 bases left in between.